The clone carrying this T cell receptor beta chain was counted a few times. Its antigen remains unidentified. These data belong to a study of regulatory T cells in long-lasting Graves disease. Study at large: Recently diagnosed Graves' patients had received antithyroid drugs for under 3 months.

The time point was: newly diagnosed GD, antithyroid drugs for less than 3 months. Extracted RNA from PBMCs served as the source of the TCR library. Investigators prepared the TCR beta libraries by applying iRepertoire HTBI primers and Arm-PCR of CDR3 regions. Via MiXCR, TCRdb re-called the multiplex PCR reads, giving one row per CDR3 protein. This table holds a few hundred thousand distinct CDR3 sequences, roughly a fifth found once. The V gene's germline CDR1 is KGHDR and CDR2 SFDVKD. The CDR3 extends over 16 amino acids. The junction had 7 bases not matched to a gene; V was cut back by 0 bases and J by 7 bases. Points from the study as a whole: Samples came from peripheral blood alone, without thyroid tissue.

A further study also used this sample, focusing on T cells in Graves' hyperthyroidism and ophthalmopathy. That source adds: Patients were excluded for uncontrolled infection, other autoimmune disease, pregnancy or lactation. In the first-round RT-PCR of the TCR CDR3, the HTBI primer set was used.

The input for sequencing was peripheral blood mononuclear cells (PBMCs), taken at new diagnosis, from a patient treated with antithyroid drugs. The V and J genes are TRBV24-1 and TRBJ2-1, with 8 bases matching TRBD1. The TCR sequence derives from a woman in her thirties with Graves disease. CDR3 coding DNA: TGTGCCACCAGTGATTTGCTGCGGACAGGGAATAATGAGCAGTTCTTC. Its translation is CATSDLLRTGNNEQFF.